The entry that follows covers one T cell receptor beta chain sequence. Its antigen remains unidentified. Per-base quality was not reported, and no clone a single base away is much larger than it. This entry comes from a study of cytomegalovirus exposure and HLA in healthy donors (TCRdb year 2017). The study in broad terms: According to an earlier analysis of 587 of the donors, some 180 million T cells yielded 117 million unique TCR beta sequences and 276 Gb of sequence data. Approximately 300 gigabases of sequencing data and 70 million to 95 million unique TCR sequences made up an early release that covered approximately 620 HLA-typed donors. Of the 350 to 450 genotyped donors, roughly 80% fell in the genetic ancestry cluster associated with self-reported Caucasian donors. The study was designed to test whether signatures of past pathogen exposure could be identified by cataloging public T cell receptors. The T cell repertoires of about 700 subjects were profiled by immunosequencing and related to cytomegalovirus serostatus. Besides the first cohort of some 670 subjects, a separate validation cohort made up of roughly 120 different subjects was used. To predict cytomegalovirus infection status, the study brought together high-throughput TCR immunosequencing, statistical association of individual TCRs with disease status, and machine learning. In a later analysis, previously published TCR beta repertoires from more than 500 donors were re-analyzed and high-resolution HLA genotyping was added so that TCR occurrence patterns could be studied. In the later analysis, no new phenotypic data were used to find candidate immune exposures; instead, reliance was placed on TCR beta sequences and their occurrence across donors. In an earlier analysis of 550 to 700 of the donors, high-throughput TCR beta sequencing was used to judge whether each TCR beta V gene segment behaved as functional or pseudogenic. Donor age, sex, ethnicity and CMV serostatus were compiled alongside the repertoire data. In a later genetic analysis, genome-wide SNP genotypes for about three fifths of the roughly 670 donors were used, and that subset was treated as a discovery cohort. All discovery cohort repertoires had been generated using a single sequencing platform. HLA typing included class I and class II loci at four-digit resolution. Typing coverage varied by locus: roughly 620-640 donors for A, B, C, DRB1 and DQB1; approximately 560 for DQA1; 606 for DPA1; some 470 for DPB1. A handful of DR-DQ haplotypes were handled as single units for association and clustering because linkage in the cohort was strong. Among around 400 genotyped donors of the cohort, an average of around 220,000 unique TCR beta nucleotide sequences was sequenced per donor, of which about 19% were non-productive.

The research as a whole found: It was suggested by the authors that the approach could potentially be generalized to other disease states and immunological phenotypes. The presence/absence analyses assumed that sequencing depth was roughly uniform across donors, and that assumption may not be true. When HLA alleles, especially DR and DQ, strongly co-occurred, TCR associations were difficult to assign to individual alleles. A later analysis found that most CMV-associated TCR beta chains appeared HLA-restricted, with HLA associations seemingly driven largely by CMV exposure. A later genetic analysis reported fewer N-insertions in productive TCRs among donors in an Asian-associated ancestry cluster than the roughly 720-donor mean. Because HLA typing was unavailable for some donors at each locus, only the typed subset was used in association tests. A further reported finding was that TCR beta sequences accurately predicted the HLA-A and HLA-B alleles for most subjects in the first cohort. The earlier analysis of approximately 590 of the donors excluded roughly 16 rarely observed V segments, including chromosome 9 orphons, because counts were too low. Cytomegalovirus status was reported to be diagnosed by the classifier with high specificity and sensitivity in both the original and validation cohorts. An earlier analysis of 587 of the donors showed that most TCR beta V segments appeared in productive rearrangements either about 90% or about 30% of the time, which broadly matched IMGT annotations. The sequencing pipeline was judged likely to have produced a cluster of highly shared sequence variants as a technical artifact. In a later analysis, several top co-occurrence clusters were reported to appear linked to parvovirus B19, influenza, CMV and Epstein-Barr virus. This cohort had only TCR beta chains sequenced, and the lack of alpha or paired-chain data limited which features could be detected. The study gave a list of about 160 TCR beta chains associated with cytomegalovirus. A later analysis found that HLA-associated TCR beta chains were more clonally expanded and had lower generation probabilities than equally common non-associated chains. For the cohort, immune exposure information was limited to CMV serostatus. Correlated functional status among segregating V segments might be attributable to linkage disequilibrium, but an unknown experimental factor could not be ruled out. In a later genetic analysis, a missense DCLRE1C variant was associated with V-gene and J-gene trimming of TCR beta chains, and the association was replicated in an independent cohort. In a later analysis, TCR association rates were found to vary across HLA loci, with the most associated TCRs seen for DRB1 alleles and the fewest for HLA-C alleles. At a false discovery rate of 0.05, a later analysis linked about 17,000 TCR beta sequences to specific HLA alleles. A few of the identified cytomegalovirus-associated TCR beta chains were confirmed in vitro to be specific for cytomegalovirus antigens. Across donors, most TCR sequences were observed very rarely, whereas some public TCRs were present in many individuals.

The protocol used for the library was the immunoSEQ multiplex PCR assay. A mixture of 60 forward primers for TCR Vbeta segments and 13 reverse primers for TCR Jbeta segments was used in the multiplex PCR. A multiplex PCR assay on genomic DNA amplified the CDR3 region of rearranged TCR beta genes. Amplified TCR beta libraries were sequenced as 87-base-pair reads on the Illumina HiSeq System. Concerning the study's data processing: A later analysis counted approximately 74 million unique TCR beta chains across the 700 or so repertoires, and some 11 million of these chains were shared by at least two donors. Raw reads were error-corrected and collapsed into unique sequences by a nearest-neighbor algorithm in which closely related sequences were merged to remove PCR and sequencing errors. V, D and J gene segments were assigned by aligning CDR3 sequences to IMGT reference sequences. Each retained sequence needed at least a six-nucleotide match to both a V gene segment and a J gene segment. Rearrangements were called productive when the CDR3 lacked stop codons and stayed in frame with V and J; all others were non-productive. Following IMGT convention, CDR3 was defined as the stretch from the second conserved V-encoded cysteine up to the conserved J-encoded phenylalanine. In an earlier analysis of roughly 610 of the donors, sequences lacking an unambiguous match to a single V gene segment were excluded. An earlier analysis of 587 of the donors classified V segments as functional when productive rearrangements were above 56.7% and as segregating when the standard deviation between donors was above 5%. A statistical classification framework was built for diagnosing cytomegalovirus status from the catalog of TCR beta chain sequences. V and J gene assignment, in a later analysis, came from comparing TCR nucleotide sequences with IMGT/GENE-DB human TR gene sequences. Using the TCRdist pipeline, a later analysis assigned CDR3 sequences along with most-parsimonious VDJ recombination scenarios. In a later analysis, each TCR beta chain was defined by its CDR3 amino acid sequence together with its V-gene family, and reads without a unique V-gene family were excluded. To address suspected cross-contamination and a sequencing artifact, a later analysis removed under 600 highly shared, low-generation-probability nucleotide sequences. In a later analysis, a clonal expansion index for each public chain was calculated from normalized within-repertoire ranks of inferred template counts. In a later analysis, generation probabilities were computed with a VDJ recombination model fitted to out-of-frame rearrangements, and the resulting probabilities were checked against IGoR. In a later analysis, TCR-TCR, TCR-HLA and TCR-CMV co-occurrence was scored with hypergeometric tests, and a repertoire-size bias correction was applied to TCR pairs. A later analysis estimated false discovery rates by permuting HLA or CMV assignments 20 times. In a later analysis, co-occurring TCRs were grouped using DBSCAN, with TCRdist sequence similarity added in when clustering inside HLA-allele-positive subsets. For co-occurrence clustering, repertoires with fewer than 30,000 or more than 120,000 public chains were excluded, along with five repertoires with anomalous nucleotide sharing. The clones in this table, taken by TCRdb from immuneACCESS, are in-frame only. Not every clone is retained; where verified, under half of the shortfall comes from an unresolved V gene, and the cause of the rest is unknown. The V and J calls and clone size are taken from that table; D and trimming were inferred from the DNA. Recorded for this sample are 110,000 or so clones; roughly 70% of them occurred a single time. The top ten hold roughly 3% of the sample.

The cohort was made up of 500 to 850 healthy bone marrow donors. Cohort members were all nominally healthy when sampled, although unrecorded immune exposures were likely present. The donor tested CMV seropositive and was one of the 289 seropositive cohort members. A peripheral blood sample was collected from each donor, and TCR beta sequencing was performed on peripheral blood mononuclear cells. Genomic DNA was extracted from the blood cell samples with the Qiagen DNeasy Blood Extraction Kit. The TCR comes from a woman in her forties in good health and CMV-seropositive. The sample consisted of PBMCs.

The CDR3 sequence is CASSGFRGTLYGYTF. The nucleotide sequence reads TGTGCCAGCAGCGGGTTTAGGGGGACGCTCTATGGCTACACCTTC. This sequence uses TRBV5-4 and TRBJ1-2; the D gene is perhaps TRBD1, on 6 matching bases. Taken from the germline V gene (reference sequence), the CDR1 and CDR2 loops are SGHNT and YYREEE. Deletion took 4 bases off V and 4 bases off J, with a span of 17 bases between the germline ends. From the cysteine up to the phenylalanine, the CDR3 has a length of 15 residues. The CDR3 DNA has 45 bases and is translated from base 1.